Shown below are 23 T cell receptor beta chains from a single sample sequenced in a study of T cells in women clearing cervical HPV infection. Repertoires were generated with immunoSEQ multiplex PCR, while TCRdb's copy carries only in-frame clones and drops some. The table lists roughly 23,000 clones. Sample: blood buffy coat. These receptors all come from a woman between 18 and 70 years old with a cervical HPV16 infection that either progressed to CIN3+ or cleared (not recorded which).

Remarks on this clone: The CDR3 end lies 3 residues beyond the end of the read and is filled in from the germline J gene. This chain joins TRBV2 and TRBJ1-4; no clear D gene. The CDR3 contains 17 residues. V gave up 2 bases and J gave up 0 bases, with 13 bases separating them. Germline V gene sequence: CDR1 SNHLY, CDR2 FYNNEI. The CDR3 spells CASSERHACATNEKLFF. The CDR3 DNA, read in part, is TGTGCCAGCAGTGAACGACATGCTTGTGCAACTAATGAAAAA.

A note on this clone: Coverage ceases 3 residues before the CDR3 finishes, and the germline J gene fills in the end. V usage is TRBV20-1 and J usage is TRBJ2-3; 12 bases line up with TRBD2. Trimming took 5 bases from V and 6 from J; bases not matched to a gene: 6. CDR1 DFQATT and CDR2 SNEGSKA come from the germline V gene (reference sequence). The length of the CDR3 is 14 residues. Partial CDR3 DNA: TGCAGTGCTCTAGCGGGGGGGCCCTTCGATACG. It is translated as CSALAGGPFDT. In full, the CDR3 reads CSALAGGPFDTQYF.

A word on this clone: The missing CDR3 end, 3 residues past where the read stops, is filled in from the germline J gene. J is TRBJ2-5 and V is TRBV5-1; tentative D call: TRBD1 (6 bases). CDR3 size: 14 residues. In germline, CDR1 is SGHRS, CDR2 YFSETQ. Trimming took off 4 bases at V and 2 bases at J, with 12 bases between the two ends. Here the CDR3 reads CASSPGATQETQYF. CDR3 bases read: TGCGCCAGCAGCCCAGGGGCCACACAAGAGACC.

The CDR3 region is CASSLRDFWETYTF. The DNA read from the CDR3 is TGCGCCAGCAGCCTCCGGGACTTCTGGGAGACC. The chain uses TRBV5-1 and TRBJ1-2; D is perhaps TRBD1 (5 bases). The read finishes 3 residues shy of the CDR3 end, and the germline J gene is used to complete it. CDR1 is SGHRS, CDR2 YFSETQ, per germline. The CDR3 loop spans 14 amino acids.

CDR3 bases read: TGCAGTGCTAGGCGGGGCGGAGAGACG. It encodes CSARRGGET. The complete CDR3 protein is CSARRGGETQYF. V and J are TRBV20-1 and TRBJ2-3, with D maybe TRBD2 (6 bases). Coverage ceases 3 residues before the CDR3 finishes, and the germline J gene fills in the end. Germline V gene sequence: CDR1 DFQATT, CDR2 SNEGSKA (reference sequence). The CDR3 loop spans 12 amino acids.

To note about this clone: The read terminates 3 residues before the CDR3 end, so the remaining end is supplied by the germline J gene. The chain uses TRBV20-1 and TRBJ1-2; 7 bases map to TRBD1. This CDR3 has 13 amino acids. Germline lookup yields CDR1 DFQATT and CDR2 SNEGSKA (reference sequence). V lost 5 bases to trimming and J lost 0 bases; unmatched junction nucleotides: 3. The DNA read from the CDR3 is TGCAGTGCTGACAGGGTGTCTAACTATGGC. Translated: CSADRVSNYG. The entire CDR3 protein reads CSADRVSNYGYTF.

Concerning this clone itself: The missing CDR3 end, 3 residues past where the read stops, is filled in from the germline J gene. The chain carries TRBV6-1 and TRBJ2-5; a weak D match, TRBD1 (6 bases). This CDR3 has 14 amino acids. Germline-derived CDR1 and CDR2 are MNHNS and SASEGT. Deletions cut 3 bases from V and 7 bases from J, with 15 bases between. Incomplete CDR3 DNA: TGTGCCAGCAGTGAGTACAGGGCTCCCGGGACC. Amino acid sequence: CASSEYRAPGT. From start to end, the CDR3 is CASSEYRAPGTQYF.

Turning to this clone: Sequencing ends 3 residues short of the CDR3 end; the germline J gene provides the rest. The V and J genes are TRBV5-1 and TRBJ2-5; weak D call: TRBD2 (6 bases). Germline values: CDR1 SGHRS, CDR2 YFSETQ. The germline V and J ends were trimmed by 5 bases and 0 bases, with 14 bases remaining between them. The CDR3 totals 15 residues. CDR3 loop: CASSSRLDYQETQYF. CDR3 DNA (partial): TGCGCCAGCAGTAGCCGACTAGATTACCAAGAGACC.

Regarding this clone: With the read ending 3 residues before the CDR3 end, the germline J gene is used to fill in that end. V is TRBV5-6 and J is TRBJ2-3; 8 nucleotides align to TRBD1. CDR3 length equals 15 residues. Looked up from germline, CDR1 is SGHDT and CDR2 is YYEEEE. CDR3 region: CASSPGQGRQETQYF. The CDR3 DNA, read in part, is TGTGCCAGCAGCCCAGGACAGGGTCGACAAGAGACG.

A note on this clone: The CDR3 is cut off 3 residues early in the read; its end comes from the germline J gene. V gene TRBV3-1 (or the pseudogene TRBV3-2) combines with J gene TRBJ1-2, with 8 nucleotides matching TRBD1. Germline CDR1 reads LGHDT; CDR2 reads YNNKEL (reference sequence). The CDR3 runs 13 residues. CDR3 region: CASRLQGARGYTF. The part of the CDR3 DNA that was read is TGTGCCAGCAGACTTCAGGGGGCGCGGGGC.

With regard to this clone: The sequence runs out 3 residues before the end of the CDR3; the remainder is reconstructed from the germline J gene. V usage is TRBV6-1 and J usage is TRBJ2-3; D may correspond to TRBD1 or TRBD2 (5 bases each). CDR1 is MNHNS and CDR2 is SASEGT in the germline V gene. The V end lost 3 bases, the J end lost 2 bases, and 12 bases lay between the germline ends. This CDR3 is built from 15 residues. CDR3 bases read: TGTGCCAGCAGTGAGGAGAGGGGCTACACAGATACG. Encoded protein: CASSEERGYTDT. The whole CDR3 protein reads CASSEERGYTDTQYF.

CDR3 DNA (partial): TGTGCCAGCAGCTTAGTACTACCCCAAGAGACG. Its translation is CASSLVLPQET. The entire CDR3 sequence reads CASSLVLPQETQYF. V usage is TRBV7-8 and J usage is TRBJ2-3; D is uncertain. The CDR3 is cut off 3 residues early in the read; its end comes from the germline J gene. The CDR3 consists of 14 residues. Germline values: CDR1 SGHVS, CDR2 FQNEAQ.

About this clone itself: The read gets to within 3 residues of the CDR3 end, and the germline J gene fills in the rest. The chain uses TRBV2 and TRBJ1-5; 7 bases fit TRBD1. Germline V gene data show CDR1 as SNHLY and CDR2 as FYNNEI. The V and J ends lost 7 bases and 1 base, in that order; junction bases with no gene match: 7. CDR3 size: 15 residues. The CDR3 sequence is CASTQGDLSNQPQHF. The CDR3 bases that were read are TGTGCCAGCACGCAGGGGGATTTAAGCAATCAGCCC.

Regarding this clone: The read halts 3 residues ahead of the CDR3 end, with the missing end drawn from the germline J gene. The rearrangement links TRBV28 to TRBJ1-4; D is uncertain. V gave up 5 bases and J gave up 8 bases, with 21 bases separating them. This CDR3 region has 16 residues. Germline CDR1 reads MDHEN; CDR2 reads SYDVKM. Partial CDR3 DNA: TGTGCCAGCAGTGATGGACTCTGGAGCACGGACGAAAAA. Protein product: CASSDGLWSTDEK. The CDR3, in full, reads CASSDGLWSTDEKLFF.

A word on this clone: The read stops 3 residues short of the end of the CDR3; the missing end is completed from the germline J gene. J is TRBJ2-3 and V is TRBV7-9; TRBD1 matches 8 bases. The CDR3 contains 15 residues. The trim removed 5 bases at V and 1 base at J, leaving 5 bases unmatched. Germline V lookup: CDR1 SEHNR, CDR2 FQNEAQ (reference sequence). The DNA read from the CDR3 is TGTGCCAGCAGCACCGACAGGGGAGGCACAGATACG. Protein sequence: CASSTDRGGTDT. The whole CDR3 protein is CASSTDRGGTDTQYF.

Note on this clone: Read coverage stops 3 residues before the CDR3 terminus; the germline J gene supplies the remainder. The chain has TRBV7-2 and TRBJ2-7; 7 bases line up with TRBD1. V was clipped by 1 base and J by 0 bases; unmatched bases: 3. Germline assignment: CDR1 SGHTA and CDR2 FQGNSA. The length of the CDR3 is 15 residues. CDR3 bases read: TGTGCCAGCAGCTTAGGGACAGGCCTCTCCTACGAG. As protein: CASSLGTGLSYE. The whole CDR3 protein reads CASSLGTGLSYEQYF.

With respect to this clone: The read ends 3 residues shy of where the CDR3 ends; the end is completed using the germline J gene. The V and J genes are TRBV20-1 and TRBJ2-2; 9 nucleotides match TRBD1. Trimming at V came to 2 bases and at J to 0 bases, leaving 7 bases not matched to a gene. CDR1 and CDR2 (germline): DFQATT, SNEGSKA (reference sequence). The CDR3 consists of 17 residues. Incomplete CDR3 DNA: TGCAGTGCTAGAAGACAGGGGGGCTCTTCGAACACCGGGGAG. Its protein product is CSARRQGGSSNTGE. The entire CDR3 sequence reads CSARRQGGSSNTGELFF.

A word on this clone: The CDR3 end lies 3 residues beyond the end of the read and is filled in from the germline J gene. V usage is TRBV5-5 and J usage is TRBJ1-6, with 9 bases identical to TRBD1. Germline CDR1 SGHKS, CDR2 YYEKEE (reference sequence). V was clipped by 4 bases and J by 5 bases; unmatched bases: 4. The CDR3 is 15 amino acids. The CDR3 is CASSGTGGNNSPLHF. The sequenced CDR3 bases are TGTGCCAGCAGCGGCACAGGGGGCAATAATTCACCC.

With regard to this clone: Read data end 3 residues before the CDR3 end; the end is taken from the germline J gene. The chain carries TRBV18 and TRBJ2-3; D uncertain. Germline CDR1 and CDR2: KGHSH and LQKENI. The CDR3 totals 12 residues. The V gene lost 3 bases and the J gene lost 5 bases, with 6 bases spanning the gap. CDR3 DNA (partial): TGTGCCAGCTCACCCCAGAAAGATACG. Translation gives CASSPQKDT. The full CDR3 is CASSPQKDTQYF.

Turning to this clone: The DNA ends 3 residues before the CDR3 does, and the rest of the CDR3 is filled in from the germline J gene. This chain connects TRBV19 to TRBJ2-5; 8 bases match TRBD1. Per the germline V gene, CDR1 is LNHDA and CDR2 is SQIVND (reference sequence). The CDR3 runs 14 residues. Trimming cost V 1 base and J 5 bases; bases outside gene matches: 3. This CDR3 is CASSIVYRGETQYF. CDR3 DNA (partial): TGTGCCAGTAGTATAGTCTACAGGGGGGAGACC.

Remarks on this clone: The read ends 3 residues before the CDR3 terminus; that terminus is restored from the germline J gene. The V and J genes are TRBV11-2 and TRBJ2-3, with 7 bases fitting TRBD1. CDR3 length equals 13 residues. CDR1 SGHAT and CDR2 FQNNGV come from the germline V gene. The chain's CDR3 is CASSRDREETQYF. CDR3 DNA, as far as it was read: TGTGCCAGCAGCCGAGACAGGGAAGAGACG. Drawing the rest from reference TRBV11-2 and TRBJ2-3, the complete variable domain is EAGVAQSPRYKIIEKRQSVAFWCNPISGHATLYWYQQILGQGPKLLIQFQNNGVVDDSQLPKDRFSAERLKGVDSTLKIQPAKLEDSAVYLCASSRDREETQYFGPGTRLTVL.

On this clone itself: The read ends 3 residues early relative to the CDR3; the germline J gene fills the gap. The genes are TRBV9 and TRBJ2-3, with a tentative D call TRBD1 (6 bases). Trimming pared 3 bases from V and 8 bases from J, leaving 7 bases between. Looked up from germline, CDR1 is SGDLS and CDR2 is YYNGEE. CDR3 length: 11 residues. CDR3 sequence reads: CASSGGGTQYF. The sequenced CDR3 bases are TGTGCCAGCAGCGGAGGGGGTACG.

As regards this clone: The read terminates 3 residues before the CDR3 end, so the remaining end is supplied by the germline J gene. V and J are TRBV7-9 and TRBJ2-7; TRBD1 might be the D (5 bases). This CDR3 contains 13 residues. Germline CDR1 SEHNR, CDR2 FQNEAQ (reference sequence). V was clipped by 8 bases and J by 6 bases, with 17 bases between them. The CDR3 is CASASSTAGEQYF. CDR3 DNA (partial): TGTGCCAGCGCGTCTTCGACAGCTGGCGAG.